One and the same sample provided the 26 T cell receptor beta chains below, sequenced in a study of T cell responses to AZD1222 COVID-19 vaccine. The repertoire was sequenced with immunoSEQ multiplex PCR; TCRdb's copy has only in-frame clones and lacks some. This table has some 120,000 clones, around 90% appearing once. The sample here was peripheral blood, taken on day 0 of AZD1222 vaccination. These receptor sequences come from an adult in good health.

The chain recombines TRBV5-4 with TRBJ2-7; D is tentatively TRBD1 or TRBD2 (5 bases each). The CDR3 extends over 14 amino acids. V was cut by 2 bases and J by 6 bases, with 15 bases left in between. CDR1 SGHNT and CDR2 YYREEE come from the germline V gene (reference sequence). DNA for the CDR3: TGTGCCAGCAGCTTCGGAGGCAGGGTCCGCGAGCAGTACTTC. The encoded protein is CASSFGGRVREQYF.

The chain employs TRBV7-9 and TRBJ2-7; 11 positions agree with TRBD1. Per germline, CDR1 SEHNR and CDR2 FQNEAQ (reference sequence). The CDR3 is 14 amino acids. The trim removed 4 bases at V and 7 bases at J, leaving 6 bases unmatched. This chain's CDR3 is CASSWTGGLGEQYF. The DNA for the CDR3 is TGTGCCAGCAGCTGGACAGGGGGCTTAGGGGAGCAGTACTTC.

The rearrangement links TRBV27 to TRBJ1-5; TRBD1 matches at 7 bases. The germline V gene encodes CDR1 MNHEY and CDR2 SMNVEV (reference sequence). V lost 5 bases, J lost 7 bases, and 8 bases stayed unmatched. This CDR3 has 14 amino acids. The CDR3 DNA reads as TGTGCCAGCAGTCCCTCAGGGGGGTGGCAGCCCCAGCATTTT. As protein: CASSPSGGWQPQHF.

The chain recombines TRBV7-2 with TRBJ2-7; the match to TRBD2 covers 7 bases. The CDR3 runs to 16 residues. Trimming at V came to 5 bases and at J to 3 bases, leaving 13 bases not matched to a gene. CDR1 and CDR2 from the germline V gene are SGHTA and FQGNSA. This chain's CDR3 is CASSHWSSGIYYEQYF. DNA for the CDR3: TGTGCCAGCAGCCACTGGTCTAGCGGCATATACTACGAGCAGTACTTC.

This chain joins TRBV6-5 and TRBJ1-1; possibly TRBD1 for D (6 bases). This CDR3 contains 13 residues. Germline CDR1 reads MNHEY; CDR2 reads SVGAGI. Trimming left V 4 bases short and J 8 bases short, with 14 bases between. The CDR3 sequence: CASSSYPGTEAFF. CDR3 nucleotide sequence: TGTGCCAGCAGTTCCTACCCAGGGACAGAAGCTTTCTTT.

This chain uses TRBV6-2 or TRBV6-3 with TRBJ1-1; D possibly corresponds to TRBD1 (5 bases). V was shortened by 2 bases and J by 5 bases, with 12 bases between the two germline ends. In germline, CDR1 is MNHEY, CDR2 SVGEGT. This CDR3 has 14 residues. The CDR3 region is CASSYEGSTTEAFF. CDR3 bases: TGTGCCAGCAGTTACGAGGGGTCAACGACTGAAGCTTTCTTT.

J is TRBJ1-2 and V is TRBV7-6, with 8 bases identical to TRBD1. V dropped 5 bases and J dropped 7; count of bases not matched to a gene: 12. From germline, CDR1 is SGHVS and CDR2 FNYEAQ. This CDR3 has 15 amino acids. The CDR3 reads CASSKGQGAASGYTF. CDR3 nucleotide sequence: TGTGCCAGCAGCAAAGGGCAGGGGGCCGCCTCTGGCTACACCTTC.

The chain joins TRBV6-1 to TRBJ2-5; 9 nucleotides align to TRBD2. Germline loops: CDR1 MNHNS, CDR2 SASEGT. V gave up 3 bases and J gave up 5 bases; unmatched junction bases: 7. There are 15 residues in the CDR3. The CDR3 spells CASSEGLAGRETQYF. For the CDR3, the DNA is TGTGCCAGCAGTGAGGGGCTAGCGGGAAGGGAGACCCAGTACTTC.

CDR3 nucleotide sequence: TGTGCCAGCAGCGCGCAACTAGCGGGAGGGTTGGATACGCAGTATTTT. Residues: CASSAQLAGGLDTQYF. The chain has TRBV9 and TRBJ2-3; 13 bases align to TRBD2. Germline V gene lookup returns CDR1 SGDLS and CDR2 YYNGEE. The length of the CDR3 is 16 residues. V lost 3 bases, J lost 6 bases, and 7 bases stayed unmatched.

V gene TRBV6-1 combines with J gene TRBJ2-1, with TRBD2 identical over 11 bases. The ends lost 3 bases at V and 9 bases at J; junction bases unmatched: 7. CDR3 size: 15 residues. CDR1 and CDR2 from the germline V gene are MNHNS and SASEGT. The chain's CDR3 is CASSEGLADHSEQFF. The CDR3 nucleotides read TGTGCCAGCAGTGAGGGACTAGCGGACCACAGTGAGCAGTTCTTC.

The J gene is TRBJ2-3, the V gene TRBV19, with TRBD1 matching over 7 bases. Looked up from germline, CDR1 is LNHDA and CDR2 is SQIVND (reference sequence). The junction had 6 bases not matched to a gene; V was cut back by 1 base and J by 2 bases. The CDR3 extends over 16 amino acids. CDR3 loop: CASSIVTTGNTDTQYF. For the CDR3, the DNA is TGTGCCAGTAGTATAGTGACGACAGGGAACACAGATACGCAGTATTTT.

The chain has TRBV7-6 and TRBJ2-1; tentative D call: TRBD2 (6 bases). The CDR3 sequence is 15 residues long. In germline, CDR1 is SGHVS, CDR2 FNYEAQ. V shed 5 bases and J shed 3 bases, with 14 bases lying between them. For the CDR3, the DNA is TGTGCCAGCAGCCCTTTCCCGGGGGACTACAATGAGCAGTTCTTC. Translating gives CASSPFPGDYNEQFF.

This clone was counted once. The genes are TRBV7-8 and TRBJ1-1, with TRBD1 as a possible D gene (6 bases). Trimming removed 4 bases at V and 1 base at J, with 10 bases between. Germline CDR1 reads SGHVS; CDR2 reads FQNEAQ. The CDR3 is 14 amino acids. The DNA of the CDR3 is TGTGCCAGCAGCTCGGGACACCAGAACACTGAAGCTTTCTTT. This encodes CASSSGHQNTEAFF. Together with reference TRBV7-8 and TRBJ1-1, the CDR3 gives the full variable domain: GAGVSQSPRYKVAKRGQDVALRCDPISGHVSLFWYQQALGQGPEFLTYFQNEAQLDKSGLPSDRFFAERPEGSVSTLKIQRTQQEDSAVYLCASSSGHQNTEAFFGQGTRLTVV.

This clone was counted between two and nine times. The chain joins TRBV19 to TRBJ1-5; D is unresolved. The V end was cut by 5 bases, the J end by 10 bases, with 21 bases between. CDR3 length: 15 residues. Germline lookup yields CDR1 LNHDA and CDR2 SQIVND (reference sequence). CDR3 coding DNA: TGTGCCAGTAGTCTTACCGGGCCGCGATTATATCCCCAGCATTTT. Its protein is CASSLTGPRLYPQHF.

The chain couples TRBV7-9 to TRBJ2-7, with TRBD2 identical over 7 bases. Trimming cost V 5 bases and J 1 base; bases outside gene matches: 8. This CDR3 region has 15 residues. Germline CDR1 is SEHNR and CDR2 is FQNEAQ (reference sequence). CDR3 sequence reads: CASSEGGFRSYEQYF. CDR3 nucleotide sequence: TGTGCCAGCAGCGAGGGAGGGTTTAGGTCCTACGAGCAGTACTTC.

This clone is a singleton in its sample. This sequence joins TRBV6-2 or TRBV6-3 and TRBJ1-5; D is possibly TRBD1 (5 bases). The germline V gene encodes CDR1 MNHEY and CDR2 SVGEGT. Deletions cut 4 bases from V and 0 bases from J, with 22 bases between. The CDR3 is 19 residues long. CDR3 region: CASSSAAGPIQYSNQPQHF. Written as DNA, the CDR3 is TGTGCCAGCAGTTCCGCGGCAGGGCCTATCCAGTATAGCAATCAGCCCCAGCATTTT.

V and J are TRBV5-8 and TRBJ1-2, with 7 bases lining up with TRBD1. Germline V gives CDR1 SGHTS, CDR2 YDEGEE. V lost 0 bases to trimming and J lost 3 bases; unmatched junction nucleotides: 11. The CDR3 is 17 amino acids. CDR3 nucleotides: TGTGCCAGCAGCTTGGTCCCAGGGGGAAAGGGTTACTATGGCTACACCTTC. Its translation: CASSLVPGGKGYYGYTF.

The DNA for the CDR3 is TGCGCCAGCAGCTTGTCCAGGGAGTCTGGAAACACCATATATTTT. Translated, it gives CASSLSRESGNTIYF. The rearrangement links TRBV5-1 to TRBJ1-3, with D maybe TRBD1 (5 bases). The germline V gene encodes CDR1 SGHRS and CDR2 YFSETQ. The CDR3 covers 15 residues. Trimming stripped 1 base from V and 1 base from J, with 9 bases between.

The gene calls are TRBV5-6 and TRBJ2-1; 7 bases fit TRBD2. The CDR3 covers 17 residues. Germline V gene sequence: CDR1 SGHDT, CDR2 YYEEEE. The ends lost 2 bases at V and 7 bases at J; junction bases unmatched: 15. CDR3 sequence (DNA): TGTGCCAGCAGCTTAAGGTGGGTAGCGGGTAGCAGGAATGAGCAGTTCTTC. Its translation: CASSLRWVAGSRNEQFF. Based on the CDR3 plus reference TRBV5-6 and TRBJ2-1, the full variable domain is DAGVTQSPTHLIKTRGQQVTLRCSPKSGHDTVSWYQQALGQGPQFIFQYYEEEERQRGNFPDRFSGHQFPNYSSELNVNALLLGDSALYLCASSLRWVAGSRNEQFFGPGTRLTVL.

This chain joins TRBV27 and TRBJ1-2, with D perhaps matching TRBD1 (5 bases). The CDR3 sequence is 13 residues long. Trimming removed 2 bases from V and 4 bases from J, with 8 bases in between. CDR1 and CDR2 (germline): MNHEY, SMNVEV (reference sequence). The CDR3 region is CASSLRQSYGYTF. As DNA, the CDR3 is TGTGCCAGCAGTTTACGACAGTCCTATGGCTACACCTTC.

This sequence joins TRBV4-2 and TRBJ2-2, with 8 bases fitting TRBD2. Germline V gene lookup returns CDR1 LGHNA and CDR2 YNFKEQ. The CDR3 is made up of 16 amino acids. The junction had 8 bases not matched to a gene; V was cut back by 0 bases and J by 8 bases. The CDR3 here is CASSQELGLAAGELFF. The CDR3 DNA is TGTGCCAGCAGCCAAGAGCTCGGACTAGCCGCGGGGGAGCTGTTTTTT.

This clone was counted a single time. The junction departs from germline at one end; a sequencing error may be responsible. Additional DNA sequences in this sample encode the identical CDR3. This chain joins TRBV12-3 or TRBV12-4 and TRBJ2-3; weak D call: TRBD2 (5 bases). This CDR3 comprises 13 residues. CDR3 nucleotides: TGTGCCAGCAGTTTGGCTAGCACGGATACGCAGTATTTT. Translated: CASSLASTDTQYF.

This chain joins TRBV13 and TRBJ2-7; D is perhaps TRBD1 (5 bases). This CDR3 contains 16 residues. V shed 5 bases and J shed 3 bases, with 20 bases lying between them. Per germline, CDR1 PRHDT and CDR2 FYEKMQ (reference sequence). The CDR3 loop is CASSPAPGWGNYEQYF. The CDR3 DNA is TGTGCCAGCAGCCCCGCCCCAGGGTGGGGCAACTACGAGCAGTACTTC.

The chain is built from TRBV6-5 and TRBJ1-4; no clear D. The CDR3 loop spans 15 amino acids. CDR1 and CDR2 (germline): MNHEY, SVGAGI. The V end lost 6 bases, the J end lost 0 bases, and 11 bases lay between the germline ends. The CDR3 protein is CASRAIRATNEKLFF. CDR3 coding DNA: TGTGCCAGCAGAGCCATCAGAGCAACTAATGAAAAACTGTTTTTT.

The chain combines TRBV24-1 with TRBJ2-7; D is perhaps TRBD1 or TRBD2 (5 bases each). The V end was cut by 4 bases, the J end by 3 bases, with 12 bases between. This CDR3 is built from 14 residues. Per the germline V gene, CDR1 is KGHDR and CDR2 is SFDVKD. The DNA of the CDR3 is TGTGCCACCAGTGACCCCGGGGCCAGCTACGAGCAGTACTTC. It specifies CATSDPGASYEQYF.

The chain joins TRBV4-3 to TRBJ2-3, with a weak D call TRBD1 (5 bases). V shed 2 bases and J shed 2 bases, with 11 bases lying between them. From germline, CDR1 is LGHNA and CDR2 YSLEER. The CDR3 length is 15 residues. CDR3: CASSQFQGFTDTQYF. CDR3 DNA: TGCGCCAGCAGCCAATTTCAGGGTTTCACAGATACGCAGTATTTT.